Each of the 22 T cell receptor beta chains below was sequenced from the same sample in a study of T cell repertoires in cytomegalovirus infection. TCRdb ran MiXCR on the reads and lists one entry per CDR3 protein. The repertoire has some 800,000 distinct CDR3 sequences, roughly 28% of them found once; the top ten carry about an eighth. Their specific antigens are unknown. The sequencing here drew on cultured CD8+ T cells from PBMCs, taken from culture after CMV antigen stimulation. These receptors originate from a human donor in good health (CMV status not recorded). Some clones in this sample may be carry-over from other donors' samples.

In this sample, this clonotype turned up once. The chain employs TRBV7-4 and TRBJ2-5; D is unclear. V dropped 5 bases and J dropped 9 bases, with 7 bases sitting between them. This CDR3 has 10 amino acids. In germline, CDR1 is SGHVT, CDR2 SQSDAQ. The CDR3 nucleotides read TGTGCCAGCAGCCCAAGGTCCCAGTACTTC. Encoded protein: CASSPRSQYF.

This clonotype showed up just a few times. The V and J genes are TRBV6-6 and TRBJ2-3; D remains unclear. V was pared by 2 bases and J by 3 bases, with 12 bases between. This CDR3 is built from 15 residues. Per germline, CDR1 MNHNY and CDR2 SVGAGI (reference sequence). For the CDR3, the DNA is TGTGCCAGCAGTTACCGTCCGGATATAACAGATACGCAGTATTTT. This gives the protein CASSYRPDITDTQYF.

This clonotype was counted many times. The rearrangement uses TRBV12-3 or TRBV12-4 and TRBJ1-4, with a weak D call TRBD1 (5 bases). CDR3 length: 12 residues. The ends were cut back, 6 bases at V and 12 bases at J, with 14 bases in the middle. CDR3: CASSATGYELFF. CDR3 coding DNA: TGTGCCAGCAGCGCTACAGGTTACGAACTGTTTTTT.

This chain links TRBV7-2 with TRBJ2-1; unclear D gene. Germline V lookup: CDR1 SGHTA, CDR2 FQGNSA. The CDR3 has 15 amino acids. V lost 5 bases and J 6 bases, leaving 17 bases between the germline ends. The CDR3 DNA reads TGTGCCAGCAGCAATGACCCCTTCTTGGGCAATGAGCAGTTCTTC. It yields the protein CASSNDPFLGNEQFF.

The chain carries TRBV4-1 and TRBJ1-1, with D unresolved. The germline CDR1 and CDR2 sequences are MGHRA and YSYEKL. The CDR3 runs to 17 residues. With 7 bases removed from V and 1 base from J, the gap between germline ends came to 22 bases. The CDR3: CASTPLGNGVKNTEAFF. The CDR3 DNA is TGCGCCAGCACGCCTCTAGGGAATGGGGTAAAGAACACTGAAGCTTTCTTT.

The chain is built from TRBV20-1 and TRBJ1-2; the match to TRBD1 covers 8 bases. The CDR3 loop spans 15 amino acids. Germline CDR1 and CDR2: DFQATT and SNEGSKA (reference sequence). J lost 3 bases, V lost 6 bases, and 12 bases had no gene match. The CDR3 DNA follows: TGCAGTGCCCCCGGGACAGGACCTCACCACTATGGCTACACCTTC. Translated, it gives CSAPGTGPHHYGYTF.

Only a few counts were recorded for this clonotype. Just one base apart from a much larger clone, this may be a read error. The rearrangement joins TRBV7-2 to TRBJ1-2; 8 positions agree with TRBD1. Looked up from germline, CDR1 is SGHTA and CDR2 is FQGNSA. The CDR3 extends over 17 amino acids. The V segment lost 1 base and the J segment 3 bases; nucleotides outside the gene matches: 10. The CDR3 reads CASSLGQGPASDYGYTF. The CDR3 coding sequence is TGTGCCAGCAGCTTAGGACAGGGGCCGGCGTCTGACTATGGCTACACCTTC. Full variable domain (outside the CDR3, taken from reference TRBV7-2 and TRBJ1-2): GAGVSQSPSNKVTEKGKDVELRCDPISGHTALYWYRQSLGQGLEFLIYFQGNSAPDKSGLPSDRFSAERTGGSVSTLTIQRTQQEDSAVYLCASSLGQGPASDYGYTFGSGTRLTVV.

This clonotype was observed a few times. The V call is TRBV27, the J call TRBJ2-2; D is ambiguous. Between the trimmed V and J ends, which lost 3 bases and 6 bases, there was a span of 8 bases. Germline V gene data show CDR1 as MNHEY and CDR2 as SMNVEV (reference sequence). This CDR3 contains 13 residues. CDR3 in amino acids: CASSFPLAGELFF. The CDR3 DNA follows: TGTGCCAGCAGTTTCCCCTTGGCCGGGGAGCTGTTTTTT.

This sequence joins TRBV7-6 and TRBJ2-7, with D possibly TRBD2 on 5 matching bases. Germline V gene data show CDR1 as SGHVS and CDR2 as FNYEAQ. Trimming shortened V by 0 bases and J by 11 bases, and 11 bases separated the two germline ends. The CDR3 runs to 12 residues. CDR3 protein: CASSLAEESEYF. CDR3 coding DNA: TGTGCCAGCAGCTTAGCGGAGGAGTCGGAGTACTTC.

This clonotype was detected only once. The chain combines TRBV10-3 with TRBJ1-1, with 9 bases aligning to TRBD1. The CDR3 covers 15 residues. Germline V gives CDR1 ENHRY, CDR2 SYGVKD. The trim removed 2 bases at V and 3 bases at J, leaving 4 bases unmatched. This CDR3 reads CAISEGGQGYTEAFF. The CDR3 nucleotides are TGTGCCATCAGTGAGGGGGGACAGGGCTACACTGAAGCTTTCTTT.

The chain uses TRBV12-3 or TRBV12-4 and TRBJ1-5, with 8 bases matching TRBD1. CDR3 length: 14 amino acids. Unmatched junction bases numbered 7, after V lost 7 bases and J lost 5 bases. CDR3 nucleotides: TGTGCCAGCACCCAGACAGGGGAGGATCAGCCCCAGCATTTT. Its translation is CASTQTGEDQPQHF.

The chain employs TRBV5-1 and TRBJ2-3; D is unclear. Germline CDR1 reads SGHRS; CDR2 reads YFSETQ. Trimming removed 4 bases at V and 2 bases at J, with 8 bases between. CDR3 length: 13 amino acids. The chain's CDR3 is CASSPRYTDTQYF. The CDR3 DNA is TGCGCCAGCAGCCCCAGGTACACAGATACGCAGTATTTT.

This clonotype was detected a few times. CDR3 DNA sequence: TGTGCCAGTAGTATAGGGGAAGGGACATATGGCTACACCTTC. Protein sequence: CASSIGEGTYGYTF. J is TRBJ1-2 and V is TRBV19, with D maybe TRBD1 (6 bases). The CDR3 has 14 residues. Germline CDR1 and CDR2: LNHDA and SQIVND (reference sequence). Trimming pared 1 base from V and 5 bases from J, leaving 11 bases between.

There are a few counts of this clonotype. The chain uses TRBV12-3 or TRBV12-4 and TRBJ1-2; no definite D call. CDR3 length: 15 amino acids. V was pared by 6 bases and J by 1 base, with 15 bases between. The CDR3 protein is CASSRVSAINYGYTF. In DNA, the CDR3 is TGTGCCAGCAGCCGCGTATCAGCCATTAACTATGGCTACACCTTC.

This chain uses TRBV7-9 with TRBJ1-1, with TRBD1 as a possible D gene (5 bases). V lost 3 bases and J lost 3, with 14 bases in between. CDR1 is SEHNR, CDR2 FQNEAQ, per germline (reference sequence). This CDR3 spans 15 amino acids. This chain's CDR3 is CASSLKEQDDTEAFF. CDR3 nucleotides: TGTGCCAGCAGCTTGAAGGAACAGGACGACACTGAAGCTTTCTTT.

This chain links TRBV5-6 with TRBJ2-7; 7 positions agree with TRBD1. The ends lost 2 bases at V and 3 bases at J; junction bases unmatched: 5. The CDR3 consists of 14 residues. CDR1 and CDR2 (germline): SGHDT, YYEEEE. CDR3 sequence (DNA): TGTGCCAGCAGCTTCGCGACAGGGAGCTACGAGCAGTACTTC. This codes for CASSFATGSYEQYF.

The chain has TRBV19 and TRBJ2-2; 12 nucleotides agree with TRBD1. The CDR3 sequence is 13 residues long. CDR1 LNHDA and CDR2 SQIVND come from the germline V gene (reference sequence). Trimming at V came to 8 bases and at J to 8 bases, leaving 3 bases not matched to a gene. CDR3 sequence (DNA): TGTGCCAGTGGGGACAGGGGGCTGGGGGAGCTGTTTTTT. Translating it yields CASGDRGLGELFF. Based on the CDR3 plus reference TRBV19 and TRBJ2-2, the full variable domain is DGGITQSPKYLFRKEGQNVTLSCEQNLNHDAMYWYRQDPGQGLRLIYYSQIVNDFQKGDIAEGYSVSREKKESFPLTVTSAQKNPTAFYLCASGDRGLGELFFGEGSRLTVL.

The J gene is TRBJ1-2, the V gene TRBV7-2, with D maybe TRBD1 (6 bases). Germline CDR1 reads SGHTA; CDR2 reads FQGNSA. Trimming took off 6 bases at V and 8 bases at J, with 25 bases between the two ends. This CDR3 is built from 16 residues. In nucleotides, the CDR3 is TGTGCCAGCAGGACCTCGCCAGGGGAGAATGCGTACGGCTACACCTTC. The encoded protein is CASRTSPGENAYGYTF.

The rearrangement uses TRBV12-3 or TRBV12-4 and TRBJ2-2; possibly TRBD1 for D (6 bases). V lost 2 bases and J 4 bases, leaving 8 bases between the germline ends. CDR3 length: 14 amino acids. The DNA for the CDR3 is TGTGCCAGCAGTTTATCAGGGGTCACCGGGGAGCTGTTTTTT. Translated, it gives CASSLSGVTGELFF.

Ten or more counts support this clonotype. The CDR3: CASSEAGGTAYEQYF. Written as DNA, the CDR3 is TGTGCCAGCAGCGAAGCGGGGGGCACCGCCTACGAGCAGTACTTC. This chain links TRBV7-9 with TRBJ2-7, with 9 nucleotides matching TRBD2. J lost 2 bases, V lost 5 bases, and 7 bases had no gene match. The CDR3 is made up of 15 amino acids. CDR1 and CDR2 from the germline V gene are SEHNR and FQNEAQ (reference sequence).

To note about this clonotype: One junction end disagrees with the germline gene, perhaps due to a read error. This CDR3 reads CARSPDRGPYNEQFF. The CDR3 DNA reads as TGTGCCCGTAGCCCTGACAGGGGACCCTACAATGAGCAGTTCTTC. J is TRBJ2-1 and V is TRBV19; 8 bases agree with TRBD1. The germline gives CDR1 LNHDA, CDR2 SQIVND (reference sequence). The CDR3 extends over 15 amino acids.

This sequence joins TRBV29-1 and TRBJ1-1; D gene unclear. CDR1 SQVTM and CDR2 ANQGSEA come from the germline V gene. This CDR3 has 12 amino acids. Trimming pared 4 bases from V and 4 bases from J, leaving 10 bases between. The CDR3 region has the DNA TGCAGCGTTGGGGAGGAAGGCACTGAAGCTTTCTTT. It is translated as CSVGEEGTEAFF.